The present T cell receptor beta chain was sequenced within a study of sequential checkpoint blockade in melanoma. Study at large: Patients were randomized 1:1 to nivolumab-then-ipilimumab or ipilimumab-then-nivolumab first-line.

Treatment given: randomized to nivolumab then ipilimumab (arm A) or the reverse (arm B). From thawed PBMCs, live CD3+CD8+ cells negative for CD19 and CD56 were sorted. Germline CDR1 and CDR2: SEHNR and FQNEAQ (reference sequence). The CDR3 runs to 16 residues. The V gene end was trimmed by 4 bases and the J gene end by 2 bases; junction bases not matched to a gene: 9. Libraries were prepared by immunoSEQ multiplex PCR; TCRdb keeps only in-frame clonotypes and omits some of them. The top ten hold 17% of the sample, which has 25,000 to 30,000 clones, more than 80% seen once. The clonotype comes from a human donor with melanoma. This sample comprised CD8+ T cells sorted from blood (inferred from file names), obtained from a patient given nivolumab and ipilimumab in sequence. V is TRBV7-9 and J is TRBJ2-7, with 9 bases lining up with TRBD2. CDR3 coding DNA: TGTGCCAGCAGCTCCCCTAGCGGGATTATGACCTACGAGCAGTACTTC. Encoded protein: CASSSPSGIMTYEQYF.